The rows below give T cell receptor beta chains drawn from one sample of a study of T cell changes during pregnancy in multiple sclerosis. Repertoires were generated with immunoSEQ multiplex PCR, while TCRdb's copy carries only in-frame clones and drops some. The data contain approximately 93,000 clones, roughly 90% of them singletons. The sample in question was peripheral blood, obtained in the first trimester of pregnancy. All receptors derive from a female donor in good health, enrolled as a control in a pregnancy study. Both conserved end residues are part of each CDR3. The D gene is left open where the match is weak. A row's size may be missing; if present it is once, few, many or a size class.

15	TRBV6-5	TRBJ1-6	-	-	CASSSADRFLSPLHF	TGTGCCAGCAGTTCCGCAGACAGGTTTCTGTCACCCCTCCACTTT
13	TRBV14	TRBJ2-1	-	-	CASSPTRTNEQFF	TGTGCCAGCAGCCCTACTAGAACCAATGAGCAGTTCTTC
13	TRBV2	TRBJ1-1	-	TRBD1	CASRQGKLSEAFF	TGTGCCAGCAGACAGGGGAAGTTGTCTGAAGCTTTCTTT
17	TRBV15	TRBJ1-5	-	-	CATSRDLRQPRDQPQHF	TGTGCCACCAGCAGAGATCTTAGGCAGCCGAGGGATCAGCCCCAGCATTTT
16	TRBV4-3	TRBJ1-4	-	TRBD1	CASSQDYRGRDEKLFF	TGCGCCAGCAGCCAAGATTATAGGGGGCGCGATGAAAAACTGTTTTTT
14	TRBV5-8	TRBJ1-5	once	-	CASSLAFRNQPQHF	TGTGCCAGCAGCTTGGCCTTCCGCAATCAGCCCCAGCATTTT
11	TRBV19	TRBJ1-5	-	-	CASSSGEPQHF	TGTGCCAGTAGTTCCGGAGAGCCCCAGCATTTT
16	TRBV7-2	TRBJ2-7	-	-	CASSLAAGRLNYEQYF	TGTGCCAGCAGCTTAGCGGCGGGGCGCCTGAACTACGAGCAGTACTTC
15	TRBV15	TRBJ2-1	few	-	CATSRVSDGANEQFF	TGTGCCACCAGCAGAGTAAGCGACGGAGCCAATGAGCAGTTCTTC
14	TRBV4-1	TRBJ1-6	-	TRBD1	CASSPGTVNSPLHF	TGCGCCAGCAGCCCCGGGACAGTCAATTCACCCCTCCACTTT
12	TRBV19	TRBJ1-5	-	-	CASRQGDQPQHF	TGTGCCAGTAGACAGGGAGACCAGCCCCAGCATTTT
14	TRBV5-1	TRBJ2-1	-	TRBD2	CASSREGGHNEQFF	TGCGCCAGCAGCCGGGAGGGGGGCCACAATGAGCAGTTCTTC
19	TRBV13	TRBJ2-5	once	TRBD2	CASSSIAPPGAGGSETQYF	TGTGCCAGCAGCTCGATTGCCCCTCCAGGGGCGGGGGGGTCAGAGACCCAGTACTTC
14	TRBV2	TRBJ1-2	-	TRBD1	CASRQDRVLFGYTF	TGTGCCAGCAGGCAGGACAGGGTTCTCTTTGGCTACACCTTC
13	TRBV27	TRBJ2-5	-	-	CASSFGSEETQYF	TGTGCCAGCAGTTTTGGCAGTGAAGAGACCCAGTACTTC
14	TRBV5-4	TRBJ1-1	-	TRBD1	CASSPGQGMTEAFF	TGTGCCAGCAGCCCGGGACAGGGGATGACTGAAGCTTTCTTT
13	TRBV5-1	TRBJ2-5	-	-	CASSFGVVETQYF	TGCGCCAGCAGCTTCGGGGTGGTTGAGACCCAGTACTTC
16	TRBV5-1	TRBJ2-7	-	TRBD1	CASSYGSRQGTYEQYF	TGCGCCAGCAGCTACGGGTCGCGACAGGGCACCTACGAGCAGTACTTC
15	TRBV5-4	TRBJ2-3	-	-	CASSLAAGSTDTQYF	TGTGCCAGCAGCTTGGCGGCAGGGAGCACAGATACGCAGTATTTT
12	TRBV29-1	TRBJ1-4	-	-	CSVVSASEKLFF	TGCAGCGTTGTGAGCGCGTCAGAAAAACTGTTTTTT
14	TRBV9	TRBJ1-6	-	-	CASSVGDGISPLHF	TGTGCCAGCAGCGTAGGAGACGGGATTTCACCCCTCCACTTT
12	TRBV28	TRBJ2-5	-	-	CASSTGEQTQYF	TGTGCCAGCAGCACAGGAGAACAGACCCAGTACTTC
15	TRBV28	TRBJ1-5	-	-	CASSLYGSSNQPQHF	TGTGCCAGCAGTTTATACGGGAGCAGCAATCAGCCCCAGCATTTT
15	TRBV6-5	TRBJ1-2	-	TRBD1	CASSPLATGGNGYTF	TGTGCCAGCAGTCCACTCGCGACAGGGGGCAATGGCTACACCTTC
14	TRBV11-2	TRBJ1-1	-	-	CASSLGHLNTEAFF	TGTGCCAGCAGCTTAGGGCATCTGAACACTGAAGCTTTCTTT
12	TRBV18	TRBJ2-7	-	-	CASSEEDYEQYF	TGTGCCAGCTCGGAGGAAGACTACGAGCAGTACTTC
16	TRBV4-1	TRBJ2-3	-	TRBD2	CASSLTSGGAQDTQYF	TGCGCCAGCAGCCTGACTAGCGGGGGGGCGCAAGATACGCAGTATTTT
15	TRBV18	TRBJ2-7	once	-	CASSLGLTHGDEQYF	TGTGCCAGCTCTCTCGGACTTACTCACGGGGACGAGCAGTACTTC
15	TRBV19	TRBJ1-2	-	-	CASSRQGSSSYGYTF	TGTGCCAGTAGTAGGCAGGGGAGCTCCTCCTATGGCTACACCTTC
15	TRBV29-1	TRBJ2-7	-	TRBD1	CSVEGTGEGGYEQYF	TGCAGCGTTGAGGGGACAGGGGAAGGGGGCTACGAGCAGTACTTC
13	TRBV30	TRBJ1-6	-	-	CAWSEERDSPLHF	TGTGCCTGGAGTGAGGAGCGGGATTCACCCCTCCACTTT
17	TRBV6-1	TRBJ1-5	few	-	CASSEADSAYSNQPQHF	TGTGCCAGCAGTGAAGCGGACAGTGCTTATAGCAATCAGCCCCAGCATTTT
14	TRBV7-9	TRBJ1-3	once	-	CASSLRQLGNTIYF	TGTGCCAGCAGCTTGCGACAGCTTGGAAACACCATATATTTT
20	TRBV5-4	TRBJ1-1	-	TRBD1	CASSLSVFGTGRLLNTEAFF	TGTGCCAGCAGCTTGTCGGTTTTCGGGACAGGGAGGTTGTTGAACACTGAAGCTTTCTTT
14	TRBV28	TRBJ2-1	-	-	CASRGGGKLLEQFF	TGTGCCAGCAGGGGAGGGGGGAAATTACTGGAGCAGTTCTTC
15	TRBV4-1	TRBJ1-2	-	TRBD1	CASSPKRTGWDGYTF	TGCGCCAGCAGCCCGAAACGGACAGGGTGGGATGGCTACACCTTC
12	TRBV29-1	TRBJ2-7	-	-	CSVEATDYEQYF	TGCAGCGTTGAGGCGACAGACTACGAGCAGTACTTC
13	TRBV7-3	TRBJ1-1	-	-	CASSPQGTAEAFF	TGTGCCAGCAGCCCCCAGGGGACCGCTGAAGCTTTCTTT
15	TRBV19	TRBJ1-1	-	-	CASSIAGRRNTEAFF	TGTGCCAGTAGTATAGCGGGAAGGAGGAACACTGAAGCTTTCTTT
13	TRBV2	TRBJ1-1	-	TRBD1	CASSWDRDTEAFF	TGTGCCAGCAGTTGGGACAGGGACACTGAAGCTTTCTTT
11	TRBV7-9	TRBJ2-7	-	-	CASSLGGGLNF	TGTGCCAGCAGCTTAGGGGGGGGGCTGAACTTC
11	TRBV9	TRBJ2-7	few	-	CFKSSSYEQYF	TGTTTCAAATCGAGCTCCTACGAGCAGTACTTC